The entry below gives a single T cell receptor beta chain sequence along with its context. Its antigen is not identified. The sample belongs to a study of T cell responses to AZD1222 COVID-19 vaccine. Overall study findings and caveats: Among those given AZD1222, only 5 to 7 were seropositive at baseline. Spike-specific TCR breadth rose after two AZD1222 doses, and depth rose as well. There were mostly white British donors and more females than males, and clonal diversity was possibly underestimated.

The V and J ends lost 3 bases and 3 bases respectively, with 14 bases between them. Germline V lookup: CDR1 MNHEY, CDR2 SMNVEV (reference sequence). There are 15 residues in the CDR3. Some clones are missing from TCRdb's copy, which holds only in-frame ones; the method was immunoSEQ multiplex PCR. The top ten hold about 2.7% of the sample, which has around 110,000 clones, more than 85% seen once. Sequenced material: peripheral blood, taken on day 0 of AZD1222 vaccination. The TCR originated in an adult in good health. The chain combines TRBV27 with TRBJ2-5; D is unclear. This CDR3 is CASSLGRHREETQYF. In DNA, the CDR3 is TGTGCCAGCAGTTTGGGCAGGCATCGGGAAGAGACCCAGTACTTC.